These 9 T cell receptor beta chains were all obtained from the same sample, sequenced in a study of EBV T-cell therapy then PD-1 blockade in nasopharyngeal carcinoma. Sequencing was performed with immunoSEQ multiplex PCR; in TCRdb, only in-frame clones are kept and a portion is missing. The table has approximately 13,000 clones, around four fifths seen once. Treatment given: AdE1-LMPpoly-expanded autologous EBV-specific T-cell therapy followed by anti-PD-1 nivolumab. Antigen specificity for these receptors is unknown. This specimen consisted of CD8+ T cells from blood, obtained around day 100 from a patient whose treatment included autologous EBV-specific T cells and nivolumab. All receptors come from a middle-aged man with nasopharyngeal carcinoma.

In the case of this clone: The junction and the germline gene differ at one end; a read error may be behind it. The chain has TRBV7-7 and TRBJ2-2; either TRBD1 or TRBD2 may supply D (5 bases each). Germline V gives CDR1 SSHAT, CDR2 FNYEAQ (reference sequence). The CDR3 sequence is 18 residues long. CDR3 DNA sequence: TGTGTCAGCAGCTTAGGAGGCTTGGGGACGGTGAACACCGGGGAGCTGTTTTTT. Translating gives CVSSLGGLGTVNTGELFF.

The rearrangement uses TRBV6-5 and TRBJ1-6; 7 nucleotides agree with TRBD1. This CDR3 spans 14 amino acids. CDR1 is MNHEY and CDR2 is SVGAGI in the germline V gene. The V segment lost 10 bases and the J segment 10 bases; nucleotides outside the gene matches: 13. CDR3 in DNA: TGTGCCATTAAGCCTCAGACAGGGAGCTCACCCCTCCACTTT. Its protein product is CAIKPQTGSSPLHF.

V usage is TRBV7-9 and J usage is TRBJ2-3, with D maybe TRBD2 (7 bases). The CDR3 contains 15 residues. V was pared by 5 bases and J by 6 bases, with 18 bases between. Germline V gene sequence: CDR1 SEHNR, CDR2 FQNEAQ (reference sequence). The CDR3: CASSLFLRGADTQYF. The CDR3 bases are TGTGCCAGCAGCCTATTCCTCCGGGGGGCGGATACGCAGTATTTT.

This rearrangement joins TRBV19 to TRBJ2-7, with no clear D. V lost 1 base to trimming and J lost 7 bases, with 5 bases between them. Looked up from germline, CDR1 is LNHDA and CDR2 is SQIVND (reference sequence). The CDR3 is 11 residues long. The CDR3 loop is CASSIGPEQYF. The CDR3 bases are TGTGCCAGTAGTATAGGGCCAGAGCAGTACTTC.

The V call is TRBV6-1, the J call TRBJ1-4; D is possibly TRBD1 (5 bases). V was pared by 0 bases and J by 2 bases, with 7 bases between. CDR1 is MNHNS, CDR2 SASEGT, per germline. The CDR3 has 15 residues. CDR3 bases: TGTGCCAGCAGTGAAGCTTCAGGGACTAATGAAAAACTGTTTTTT. Its protein product is CASSEASGTNEKLFF.

V and J are TRBV4-3 and TRBJ1-4; D possibly corresponds to TRBD1 (5 bases). The CDR3 is made up of 18 amino acids. From germline, CDR1 is LGHNA and CDR2 YSLEER. V was cut by 0 bases and J by 4 bases, with 18 bases left in between. CDR3 amino acids: CASSQETDSPRHNEKLFF. The CDR3 nucleotides are TGCGCCAGCAGCCAAGAGACAGACTCTCCACGACATAATGAAAAACTGTTTTTT.

The rearrangement uses TRBV6-2 or TRBV6-3 and TRBJ2-7; D gene unclear. Per germline, CDR1 MNHEY and CDR2 SVGEGT. The V gene lost 2 bases and the J gene lost 1 base, with 9 bases spanning the gap. This CDR3 region has 14 residues. For the CDR3, the DNA is TGTGCCAGCAGTTACGGTCGGATATCCTACGAGCAGTACTTC. This encodes CASSYGRISYEQYF.

This chain's CDR3 is CASSPDRADYGYTF. The DNA of the CDR3 is TGTGCCAGCAGCCCTGACAGGGCCGACTATGGCTACACCTTC. This chain joins TRBV7-6 and TRBJ1-2; 7 bases align to TRBD1. The CDR3 totals 14 residues. Germline CDR1 SGHVS, CDR2 FNYEAQ. V lost 5 bases and J lost 3; bases outside the gene matches: 6.

V is TRBV18 and J is TRBJ1-6, with 11 bases identical to TRBD1. Germline V gene lookup returns CDR1 KGHSH and CDR2 LQKENI. There are 17 residues in the CDR3. The V gene end was trimmed by 1 base and the J gene end by 3 bases; junction bases not matched to a gene: 2. The CDR3 sequence is CASSPLGTGGYNSPLHF. The CDR3 nucleotides read TGTGCCAGCTCACCACTGGGGACAGGGGGCTATAATTCACCCCTCCACTTT.